Below, 24 T cell receptor beta chains from the same sample are listed, as sequenced in a study of T cell changes during pregnancy in multiple sclerosis. TCRdb keeps only in-frame clones here, not all; method: immunoSEQ multiplex PCR. This sample has approximately 45,000 clones, with approximately 89% found just once. Source: CD8+ T cells from peripheral blood mononuclear cells, taken in the second trimester of pregnancy. All receptors derive from a female donor with multiple sclerosis, enrolled in a pregnancy study.

V gene TRBV11-2 combines with J gene TRBJ2-7, with 7 bases matching TRBD2. The CDR3 runs to 16 residues. In germline, CDR1 is SGHAT, CDR2 FQNNGV. Trimming took 2 bases from V and 7 from J; bases not matched to a gene: 14. The CDR3 sequence is CASSLRGGSDLQEQYF. The CDR3 DNA sequence: TGTGCCAGCAGCTTAAGGGGAGGGAGTGACCTACAAGAGCAGTACTTC.

The CDR3 bases are TGCGCCAGCAGCCAAGAGAGGACAGGGGCTGGAAACACCATATATTTT. This sequence encodes CASSQERTGAGNTIYF. V and J are TRBV4-3 and TRBJ1-3, with 9 bases aligning to TRBD1. With 0 bases clipped from V and 2 bases from J, the junction kept 2 bases outside the gene matches. CDR3 length: 16 amino acids. CDR1 is LGHNA, CDR2 YSLEER, per germline.

The chain couples TRBV7-9 to TRBJ2-7, with a tentative D call TRBD1 (6 bases). The germline V and J ends were trimmed by 5 bases and 3 bases, with 17 bases remaining between them. CDR3 length: 15 residues. Germline V gene data show CDR1 as SEHNR and CDR2 as FQNEAQ (reference sequence). CDR3 sequence reads: CASSGDRSRGYEQYF. For the CDR3, the DNA is TGTGCCAGCAGCGGCGACAGGAGCAGGGGCTACGAGCAGTACTTC.

This sequence joins TRBV7-3 and TRBJ2-3; perhaps TRBD2 as D (7 bases). The germline V gene has CDR1 SGHTA and CDR2 FQGTGA. V was shortened by 5 bases and J by 4 bases, with 16 bases between the two germline ends. CDR3 length: 15 amino acids. The CDR3 DNA is TGTGCCAGCAGCCGCGAGGGGGGGGCCCCAGATACGCAGTATTTT. It yields the protein CASSREGGAPDTQYF.

The gene calls are TRBV27 and TRBJ1-5; D is perhaps TRBD1 (6 bases). The CDR3 runs to 14 residues. V was clipped by 3 bases and J by 4 bases, with 10 bases between them. Germline V lookup: CDR1 MNHEY, CDR2 SMNVEV (reference sequence). CDR3 DNA sequence: TGTGCCAGCAGTTTCCAGGGGTCGAATCAGCCCCAGCATTTT. Translation: CASSFQGSNQPQHF.

The CDR3 DNA is TGTGCCAGCAGTTCCGGGGACTACTCCTACAATGAGCAGTTCTTC. Residues: CASSSGDYSYNEQFF. This sequence joins TRBV6-5 and TRBJ2-1, with 7 bases lining up with TRBD2. V trimming: 4 bases; J trimming: 0 bases; junction bases outside the gene matches: 3. Germline CDR1 and CDR2: MNHEY and SVGAGI. The CDR3 contains 15 residues.

J is TRBJ1-5 and V is TRBV4-3; 7 bases map to TRBD1. Germline trimming cut 2 bases from V and 4 bases from J; bases unmatched to any gene: 8. CDR1 and CDR2 from the germline V gene are LGHNA and YSLEER. The CDR3 runs 16 residues. The CDR3 DNA is TGCGCCAGCAGCCAATTCCGACAGGGCCATAATCAGCCCCAGCATTTT. Translation: CASSQFRQGHNQPQHF.

The genes are TRBV2 and TRBJ1-4, with 8 bases identical to TRBD1. After removal of 7 bases from V and 0 bases from J, the junction contained 13 bases not matched to a gene. The CDR3 has 18 residues. Germline-derived CDR1 and CDR2 are SNHLY and FYNNEI. Here the CDR3 reads CASILGQGRWPTNEKLFF. DNA of the CDR3: TGTGCCAGCATTCTTGGACAGGGAAGATGGCCAACTAATGAAAAACTGTTTTTT.

This clone was detected once. The chain carries TRBV30 and TRBJ1-1; 8 nucleotides align to TRBD1. The CDR3 extends over 13 amino acids. Unmatched junction bases numbered 7, after V lost 3 bases and J lost 7 bases. From germline, CDR1 is GTSNPN and CDR2 SVGIG (reference sequence). The CDR3 DNA reads as TGTGCCTGGAGAGTATGGACAGGGCTTGAAGCTTTCTTT. This gives the protein CAWRVWTGLEAFF.

V is TRBV14 and J is TRBJ2-1; 7 bases align to TRBD1. V lost 3 bases and J lost 4; bases outside the gene matches: 6. The CDR3 runs 15 residues. Germline CDR1 SGHDN, CDR2 FVKESK. The CDR3 DNA reads TGTGCCAGCAGCCAGCGAGGGACAGTGTACAATGAGCAGTTCTTC. Translating it yields CASSQRGTVYNEQFF. Variable domain in full (rest from reference TRBV14 and TRBJ2-1): EAGVTQFPSHSVIEKGQTVTLRCDPISGHDNLYWYRRVMGKEIKFLLHFVKESKQDESGMPNNRFLAERTGGTYSTLKVQPAELEDSGVYFCASSQRGTVYNEQFFGPGTRLTVL.

This clone was seen once. The chain recombines TRBV27 with TRBJ1-5; 7 bases match TRBD1. Per germline, CDR1 MNHEY and CDR2 SMNVEV (reference sequence). This CDR3 contains 14 residues. With 4 bases clipped from V and 7 bases from J, the junction kept 7 bases outside the gene matches. CDR3 DNA sequence: TGTGCCAGCAGTTCTACGACAGGGTCCCAGCCCCAGCATTTT. This translates into CASSSTTGSQPQHF.

This clone was counted a single time. The chain combines TRBV5-6 with TRBJ2-1; 8 bases agree with TRBD1. Per the germline V gene, CDR1 is SGHDT and CDR2 is YYEEEE. CDR3 length: 17 residues. V shed 3 bases and J 4 bases; nucleotides not matched to a gene: 12. CDR3 in amino acids: CASSSPRETGDYNEQFF. CDR3 nucleotide sequence: TGTGCCAGCAGCTCCCCTCGTGAGACAGGGGATTACAATGAGCAGTTCTTC.

The rearrangement links TRBV30 to TRBJ1-2; 12 bases match TRBD1. Germline values: CDR1 GTSNPN, CDR2 SVGIG (reference sequence). J was trimmed by 8 bases and V by 0 bases; bases with no gene match: 16. The CDR3 is 18 amino acids. The CDR3 here is CAWSVRIQRDRGQDGYTF. In DNA, the CDR3 is TGTGCCTGGAGTGTACGGATCCAACGGGACAGGGGGCAGGACGGCTACACCTTC. Based on the CDR3 plus reference TRBV30 and TRBJ1-2, the full variable domain is SQTIHQWPATLVQPVGSPLSLECTVEGTSNPNLYWYRQAAGRGLQLLFYSVGIGQISSEVPQNLSASRPQDRQFILSSKKLLLSDSGFYLCAWSVRIQRDRGQDGYTFGSGTRLTVV.

The rearrangement links TRBV9 to TRBJ2-7; no clear D gene. CDR3 size: 13 residues. V was pared by 0 bases and J by 6 bases, with 10 bases between. Germline-derived CDR1 and CDR2 are SGDLS and YYNGEE. The CDR3 bases are TGTGCCAGCAGCGTAGCGGGTTCGGGCGAGCAGTACTTC. Translated: CASSVAGSGEQYF.

The rearrangement joins TRBV7-3 to TRBJ2-5; 10 bases line up with TRBD2. The trim removed 2 bases at V and 4 bases at J, leaving 4 bases unmatched. The CDR3 sequence is 15 residues long. Germline CDR1 is SGHTA and CDR2 is FQGTGA. DNA for the CDR3: TGTGCCAGCAGCTTAGGCCTAGCGGGGGTAGAGACCCAGTACTTC. As protein: CASSLGLAGVETQYF.

The V call is TRBV4-3, the J call TRBJ2-5; the match to TRBD1 covers 8 bases. The closer fit of TRBJ2-7 to the DNA end suggests the J call may be wrong. The CDR3 contains 15 residues. Germline values: CDR1 LGHNA, CDR2 YSLEER. In DNA, the CDR3 is TGCGCCAGCAGCCTAGGACAGGGTAATGTGTACGAGCAGTACTTC. It codes for CASSLGQGNVYEQYF.

This chain joins TRBV30 and TRBJ2-5, with TRBD1 matching 8 bases. Germline V lookup: CDR1 GTSNPN, CDR2 SVGIG (reference sequence). The trim removed 4 bases at V and 5 bases at J, leaving 3 bases unmatched. This CDR3 is built from 12 residues. The CDR3 coding sequence is TGTGCCTGGATACAGGGGGGTGAGACCCAGTACTTC. Protein product: CAWIQGGETQYF.

The CDR3 DNA follows: TGTGCCAGTACGACGCGGGGGCCCGGGGAGCTGTTTTTT. It translates to CASTTRGPGELFF. The V gene is TRBV2, the J gene TRBJ2-2, with D possibly TRBD2 on 7 matching bases. This CDR3 comprises 13 residues. From germline, CDR1 is SNHLY and CDR2 FYNNEI. The V end was cut by 9 bases, the J end by 6 bases, with 14 bases between.

The rearrangement uses TRBV9 and TRBJ1-6; possible D gene TRBD1, 6 bases. V lost 3 bases and J 9 bases, leaving 16 bases between the germline ends. The CDR3 length is 15 residues. The germline CDR1 and CDR2 sequences are SGDLS and YYNGEE. This chain's CDR3 is CASSATTGSGSPLHF. In nucleotides, the CDR3 is TGTGCCAGCAGCGCAACGACAGGATCTGGTTCACCCCTCCACTTT. The whole variable domain, remainder taken from reference TRBV9 and TRBJ1-6, is DSGVTQTPKHLITATGQRVTLRCSPRSGDLSVYWYQQSLDQGLQFLIQYYNGEERAKGNILERFSAQQFPDLHSELNLSSLELGDSALYFCASSATTGSGSPLHFGNGTRLTVT.

The chain combines TRBV29-1 with TRBJ1-1; 9 bases fit TRBD1. The length of the CDR3 is 13 residues. J gave up 1 base and V 6 bases, and 3 bases lay outside the gene matches. Germline CDR1 is SQVTM and CDR2 is ANQGSEA. The CDR3 spells CSVPGQGNTEAFF. Written as DNA, the CDR3 is TGCAGCGTACCGGGACAGGGGAACACTGAAGCTTTCTTT.

The V call is TRBV7-9, the J call TRBJ2-1, with 7 bases that match TRBD2. The CDR3 has 13 amino acids. The germline CDR1 and CDR2 sequences are SEHNR and FQNEAQ (reference sequence). Unmatched junction bases numbered 4, after V lost 5 bases and J lost 6 bases. CDR3 region: CASSGGGSNEQFF. In DNA, the CDR3 is TGTGCCAGCAGCGGGGGGGGAAGCAATGAGCAGTTCTTC.

The rearrangement joins TRBV6-5 to TRBJ2-5; 9 bases align to TRBD1. J was trimmed by 2 bases and V by 4 bases; bases with no gene match: 8. Germline V CDR1 and CDR2: MNHEY, SVGAGI. This CDR3 has 16 amino acids. The CDR3 coding sequence is TGTGCCAGCAGTTCGATACCGGGACAGGGACAAGAGACCCAGTACTTC. Its protein is CASSSIPGQGQETQYF.

This clone was detected once. CDR3 sequence: CASSQETSGGQETQYF. The CDR3, as DNA: TGCGCCAGCAGCCAAGAGACTAGCGGGGGACAAGAGACCCAGTACTTC. The V and J genes are TRBV4-1 and TRBJ2-5, with TRBD2 matching over 12 bases. CDR3 length: 16 amino acids. Germline lookup yields CDR1 MGHRA and CDR2 YSYEKL. The J segment lost 2 bases and the V segment lost 0 bases, leaving 1 base of the junction unmatched.

The rearrangement joins TRBV7-2 to TRBJ2-7; unclear D gene. The CDR3 loop spans 11 amino acids. Germline V lookup: CDR1 SGHTA, CDR2 FQGNSA. V lost 4 bases and J 6 bases, leaving 7 bases between the germline ends. CDR3 amino acids: CASSYNTEQYF. The CDR3, as DNA: TGTGCCAGCAGCTACAATACCGAGCAGTACTTC.